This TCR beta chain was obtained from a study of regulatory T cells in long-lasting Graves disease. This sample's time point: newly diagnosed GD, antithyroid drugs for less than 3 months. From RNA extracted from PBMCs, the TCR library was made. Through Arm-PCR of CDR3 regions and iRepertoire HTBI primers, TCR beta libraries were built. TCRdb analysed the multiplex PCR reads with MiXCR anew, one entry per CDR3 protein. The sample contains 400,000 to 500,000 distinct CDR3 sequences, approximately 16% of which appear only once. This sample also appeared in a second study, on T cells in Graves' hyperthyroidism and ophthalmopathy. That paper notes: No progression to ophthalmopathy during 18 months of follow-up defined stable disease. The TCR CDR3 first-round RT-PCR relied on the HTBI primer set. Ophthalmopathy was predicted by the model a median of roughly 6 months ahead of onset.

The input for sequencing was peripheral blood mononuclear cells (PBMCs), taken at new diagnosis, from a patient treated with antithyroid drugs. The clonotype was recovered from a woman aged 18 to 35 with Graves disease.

The CDR3 loop is CASSLQQGATYEQYF. The CDR3 DNA is TGTGCCAGCAGTCTACAACAGGGGGCAACCTACGAGCAGTACTTC. V usage is TRBV28 and J usage is TRBJ2-7, with 9 bases that match TRBD1. The CDR3 spans 15 residues. The germline gives CDR1 MDHEN, CDR2 SYDVKM. The ends lost 5 bases at V and 2 bases at J; junction bases unmatched: 7.